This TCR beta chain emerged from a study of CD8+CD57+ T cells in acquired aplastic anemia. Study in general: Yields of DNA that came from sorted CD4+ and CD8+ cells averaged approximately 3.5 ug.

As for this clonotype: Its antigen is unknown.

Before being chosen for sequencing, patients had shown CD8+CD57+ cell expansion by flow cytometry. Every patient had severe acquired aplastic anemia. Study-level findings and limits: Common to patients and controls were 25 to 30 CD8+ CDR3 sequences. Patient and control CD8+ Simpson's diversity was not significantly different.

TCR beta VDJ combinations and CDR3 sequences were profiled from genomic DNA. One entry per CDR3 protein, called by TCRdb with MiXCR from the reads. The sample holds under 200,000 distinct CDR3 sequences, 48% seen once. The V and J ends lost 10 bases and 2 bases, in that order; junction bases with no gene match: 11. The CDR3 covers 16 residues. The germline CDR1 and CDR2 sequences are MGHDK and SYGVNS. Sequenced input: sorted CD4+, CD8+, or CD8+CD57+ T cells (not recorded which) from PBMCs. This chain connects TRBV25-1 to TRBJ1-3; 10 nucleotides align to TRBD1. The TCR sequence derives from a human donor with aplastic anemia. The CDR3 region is CATENLGQGTGNTIYF. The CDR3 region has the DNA TGTGCCACCGAGAATTTGGGACAGGGGACTGGAAACACCATATATTTT.